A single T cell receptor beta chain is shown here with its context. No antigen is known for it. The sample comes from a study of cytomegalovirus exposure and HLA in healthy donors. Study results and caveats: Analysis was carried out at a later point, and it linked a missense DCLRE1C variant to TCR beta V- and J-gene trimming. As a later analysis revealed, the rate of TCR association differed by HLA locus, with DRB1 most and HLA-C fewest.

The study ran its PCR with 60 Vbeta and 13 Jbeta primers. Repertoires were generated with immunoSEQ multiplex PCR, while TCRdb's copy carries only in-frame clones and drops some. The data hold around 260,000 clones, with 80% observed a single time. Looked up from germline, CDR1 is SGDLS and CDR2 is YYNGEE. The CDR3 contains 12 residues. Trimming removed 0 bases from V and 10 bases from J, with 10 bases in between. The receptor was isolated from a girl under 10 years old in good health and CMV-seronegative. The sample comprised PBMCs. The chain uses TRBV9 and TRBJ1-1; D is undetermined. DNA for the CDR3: TGTGCCAGCAGCGTAGATACAGTCCCAGCTTTCTTT. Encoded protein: CASSVDTVPAFF.